This T cell receptor (beta chain) was profiled in a study of blood T cells in healthy people across ages. In each sample, at least 6.5 million PBMCs were isolated. Every sample gave at least 5 micrograms of total RNA when it was extracted. Study results and caveats: Across samples, TCR beta diversity tracked strongly with naive T cell percentage. Changes seen in expanded clonotypes were possibly confounded by donor CMV status left unknown.

This clonotype occurred a few times. What it binds is not known. This CDR3 spans 17 amino acids. V was clipped by 3 bases and J by 5 bases; unmatched bases: 12. It was with a sample-barcoded 5' primer and a J-beta primer mix that a second PCR of roughly 7 to 12 cycles was run. One entry per CDR3 protein results from TCRdb running MiXCR on the 5' RACE reads. The data contain around 820,000 distinct CDR3 sequences, just under 25% of them singletons. These records were also assigned to another study, of T cells of mothers and their children.

The receptor was derived from a boy aged 5-17 years in good health. This chain joins TRBV12-3 or TRBV12-4 and TRBJ2-2, with 7 bases aligning to TRBD2. Sequencing input: blood. In DNA form, the CDR3 reads TGTGCCAGCAGTTTCGACAGTACGGGAGGATGGACCGGGGAGCTGTTTTTT. This translates into CASSFDSTGGWTGELFF.